These 27 T cell receptor beta chains originate from one sample sequenced in a study of breast tumors, draining lymph nodes, adjacent tissues. One entry per CDR3 protein, called by TCRdb with MiXCR from the multiplex PCR reads. This table holds about 130,000 distinct CDR3 sequences, just under 20% found once. Samples came from axillary lymph nodes draining the breast cancer. Input material: axillary lymph node tissue. Every receptor here comes from a female donor with breast cancer. Some clones in this sample may be carry-over from other donors' samples.

This clonotype has at least ten counts. The chain has TRBV20-1 and TRBJ1-2, with D perhaps TRBD1 (6 bases). The CDR3 totals 11 residues. Trimming took off 5 bases at V and 8 bases at J, with 12 bases between the two ends. Germline V CDR1 and CDR2: DFQATT, SNEGSKA (reference sequence). In DNA form, the CDR3 reads TGCAGTGCTGTTCAGGGGAGAGGCTACACCTTC. Translating gives CSAVQGRGYTF.

This clonotype has a handful of counts. Possible read error: a much larger clone is one base away. This chain joins TRBV29-1 and TRBJ2-1; 9 nucleotides agree with TRBD1. The CDR3 extends over 14 amino acids. Germline CDR1 reads SQVTM; CDR2 reads ANQGSEA. V lost 6 bases to trimming and J lost 7 bases; unmatched junction nucleotides: 10. The CDR3, as DNA: TGCAGCGTGCTATCCGGGACAGGGCCGAATGAGCAGTTCTTC. Protein: CSVLSGTGPNEQFF.

This clonotype was seen ten or more times. The chain links TRBV6-5 to TRBJ1-6; D not resolved. The CDR3 spans 15 residues. Germline loops: CDR1 MNHEY, CDR2 SVGAGI. V was shortened by 2 bases and J by 10 bases, with 15 bases between the two germline ends. The CDR3 region has the DNA TGTGCCAGCAGTTACCCGCCGTTTGGGTCCTCACCCCTCCACTTT. Encoded protein: CASSYPPFGSSPLHF.

A remark on this clonotype: A read error is possible here, since a much larger clone lies one base away. The chain is built from TRBV5-6 and TRBJ2-3, with 13 bases aligning to TRBD2. The CDR3 loop spans 19 amino acids. Trimming at V came to 4 bases and at J to 6 bases, leaving 17 bases not matched to a gene. Germline V gene lookup returns CDR1 SGHDT and CDR2 YYEEEE. This CDR3 reads CASSLPELAGGPSADTQYF. In DNA form, the CDR3 reads TGTGCCAGCAGCCTTCCGGAACTAGCGGGAGGGCCGTCAGCGGATACGCAGTATTTT.

There are many counts of this clonotype. The V call is TRBV7-2, the J call TRBJ2-1; 9 positions agree with TRBD2. This CDR3 contains 15 residues. V lost 1 base and J lost 10; bases outside the gene matches: 8. The germline V gene has CDR1 SGHTA and CDR2 FQGNSA. CDR3: CASSLEGSGSQEQFF. CDR3 sequence (DNA): TGTGCCAGCAGCTTAGAGGGTAGCGGGAGTCAGGAGCAGTTCTTC.

This clonotype has a count of ten or more. This chain uses TRBV2 with TRBJ2-2; the D is unclear. V gave up 6 bases and J gave up 0 bases, with 5 bases separating them. The CDR3 is made up of 13 amino acids. The germline gives CDR1 SNHLY, CDR2 FYNNEI. In nucleotides, the CDR3 is TGTGCCAGCAGAGACTCGAACACCGGGGAGCTGTTTTTT. This codes for CASRDSNTGELFF.

This clonotype was seen once. A much larger clone lies a single base off, so this may be a read error. This chain uses TRBV18 with TRBJ2-7, with 7 bases identical to TRBD2. This CDR3 comprises 16 residues. CDR1 and CDR2 (germline): KGHSH, LQKENI. Trimming cost V 0 bases and J 6 bases; bases outside gene matches: 11. The CDR3 region has the DNA TGTGCCAGCTCACCACCGAGGAGGGAGGGCCAGTGCGAGCAGTACTTC. It codes for CASSPPRREGQCEQYF.

This clonotype was observed at least ten times. The chain carries TRBV15 and TRBJ2-2; D remains unclear. CDR1 and CDR2 (germline): LNHNV, YYDKDF (reference sequence). The germline V and J ends were trimmed by 0 bases and 8 bases, with 10 bases remaining between them. The CDR3 consists of 14 residues. CDR3: CATSREAWQGELFF. In DNA form, the CDR3 reads TGTGCCACCAGCAGAGAGGCTTGGCAGGGGGAGCTGTTTTTT.

This clonotype was seen many times. V gene TRBV29-1 combines with J gene TRBJ2-5; TRBD1 is a possible D gene (7 bases). The CDR3 consists of 13 residues. Germline CDR1 SQVTM, CDR2 ANQGSEA. The ends were cut back, 6 bases at V and 1 base at J, with 12 bases in the middle. CDR3 loop: CSVAGGPQETQYF. CDR3 DNA sequence: TGCAGCGTCGCAGGGGGGCCCCAAGAGACCCAGTACTTC.

This clonotype was seen many times. V and J are TRBV14 and TRBJ2-1; D is uncertain. The V end lost 3 bases, the J end lost 3 bases, and 3 bases lay between the germline ends. This CDR3 region has 12 residues. Germline V gene sequence: CDR1 SGHDN, CDR2 FVKESK. CDR3: CASSHYYNEQFF. The CDR3 DNA reads as TGTGCCAGCAGCCACTACTACAATGAGCAGTTCTTC.

This clonotype was observed many times. The V gene is TRBV6-1, the J gene TRBJ2-2; the match to TRBD2 covers 9 bases. The CDR3 is made up of 17 amino acids. Germline CDR1 and CDR2: MNHNS and SASEGT. The J segment lost 1 base and the V segment lost 4 bases, leaving 7 bases of the junction unmatched. This chain's CDR3 is CASSAVAGALNTGELFF. CDR3 nucleotide sequence: TGTGCCAGCAGTGCGGTAGCGGGAGCCCTGAACACCGGGGAGCTGTTTTTT.

This clonotype was observed many times. The chain couples TRBV5-6 to TRBJ1-6; D is perhaps TRBD1 (5 bases). Germline-derived CDR1 and CDR2 are SGHDT and YYEEEE. The CDR3 is 17 residues long. V lost 0 bases to trimming and J lost 0 bases, with 10 bases between them. In DNA, the CDR3 is TGTGCCAGCAGCTTGGGGGGACCGAGCTCCTATAATTCACCCCTCCACTTT. Translated, it gives CASSLGGPSSYNSPLHF.

This clonotype was counted at least ten times. The chain couples TRBV2 to TRBJ2-6, with D perhaps TRBD1 (6 bases). Germline CDR1 SNHLY, CDR2 FYNNEI. This CDR3 is built from 15 residues. Trimming stripped 6 bases from V and 2 bases from J, with 11 bases between. The CDR3 bases are TGTGCCAGCAGGTCCTACAGGGCTGGGGCCAACGTCCTGACTTTC. Encoded protein: CASRSYRAGANVLTF.

This clonotype came up a few times. The V and J genes are TRBV16 and TRBJ1-5, with 10 positions matching TRBD1. Germline V gene data show CDR1 as KGHSY and CDR2 as FQNENV. This CDR3 comprises 15 residues. Unmatched junction bases numbered 7, after V lost 5 bases and J lost 6 bases. The CDR3 bases are TGTGCCAGCAGCAAGTCCGGGACAGGGGTTCAGCCCCAGCATTTT. It encodes CASSKSGTGVQPQHF.

This clonotype was recorded many times. The genes are TRBV27 and TRBJ2-1; 11 bases align to TRBD2. There are 14 residues in the CDR3. Germline CDR1 and CDR2: MNHEY and SMNVEV (reference sequence). V shed 4 bases and J 8 bases; nucleotides not matched to a gene: 4. The CDR3 protein is CASSSRLAGHEQFF. CDR3 nucleotide sequence: TGTGCCAGCAGTTCAAGACTAGCGGGACATGAGCAGTTCTTC.

This clonotype has only a few counts. V and J are TRBV28 and TRBJ1-3; D gene unclear. The V gene lost 4 bases and the J gene lost 4 bases, with 11 bases spanning the gap. The CDR3 is 14 residues long. Germline V CDR1 and CDR2: MDHEN, SYDVKM. This chain's CDR3 is CASSSGLWGNTIYF. The CDR3 nucleotides are TGTGCCAGCAGTTCCGGCCTCTGGGGAAACACCATATATTTT.

The table lists this clonotype with many counts. The chain joins TRBV29-1 to TRBJ2-3; D gene uncertain. This CDR3 region has 13 residues. Trimming cost V 4 bases and J 3 bases, with 11 bases left between them. Germline V lookup: CDR1 SQVTM, CDR2 ANQGSEA. Here the CDR3 reads CSVGSGSTDTQYF. CDR3 nucleotide sequence: TGCAGCGTTGGTTCAGGTTCGACAGATACGCAGTATTTT.

This clonotype occurred many times. CDR3 DNA: TGTGCCAGCAGCTTAGTCCCCGATGAGCAGTTCTTC. Translated, it gives CASSLVPDEQFF. The chain couples TRBV11-3 to TRBJ2-1, with no clear D. Germline assignment: CDR1 SGHNT and CDR2 YENEEA. V was trimmed by 1 base and J by 8 bases, leaving 6 bases between them. The CDR3 runs to 12 residues.

This clonotype was counted between two and nine times. The chain couples TRBV27 to TRBJ2-3; no reliable D call. The germline V gene has CDR1 MNHEY and CDR2 SMNVEV (reference sequence). V was shortened by 4 bases and J by 6 bases, with 14 bases between the two germline ends. The CDR3 length is 14 residues. The CDR3 spells CASSYRTPSDTQYF. The CDR3 DNA reads TGTGCCAGCAGTTACCGGACCCCGTCGGATACGCAGTATTTT.

This clonotype was observed many times. The rearrangement links TRBV6-4 to TRBJ2-5, with 9 bases lining up with TRBD1. This CDR3 region has 16 residues. V shed 2 bases and J 5 bases; nucleotides not matched to a gene: 9. Germline CDR1 and CDR2: MRHNA and SNTAGT. In DNA, the CDR3 is TGTGCCAGCAGTGACGACGAACGACAGGGGGTGGAGACCCAGTACTTC. The encoded protein is CASSDDERQGVETQYF.

This clonotype was seen at least ten times. V is TRBV18 and J is TRBJ1-2; D is undetermined. CDR3 length: 11 residues. V was cut by 5 bases and J by 10 bases, with 11 bases left in between. Per germline, CDR1 KGHSH and CDR2 LQKENI. CDR3 in DNA: TGTGCCAGCTCATCCGAGGAGTTCTACACCTTC. This encodes CASSSEEFYTF.

This clonotype has at least ten counts. The CDR3 loop is CASSLGQLFSGNTIYF. DNA of the CDR3: TGTGCCAGCAGCTTGGGGCAGCTGTTCTCTGGAAACACCATATATTTT. V and J are TRBV7-8 and TRBJ1-3, with a weak D call TRBD1 (5 bases). V lost 3 bases to trimming and J lost 0 bases, with 12 bases between them. Germline lookup yields CDR1 SGHVS and CDR2 FQNEAQ. The CDR3 loop spans 16 amino acids.

Concerning this clonotype itself: One junction end does not reproduce the germline sequence, and a read error may be involved. The chain employs TRBV7-3 and TRBJ1-2; a weak D match, TRBD1 (5 bases). The CDR3 sequence is 15 residues long. Per germline, CDR1 SGHTA and CDR2 FQGTGA. The CDR3 reads CASSVWDAANHGYTF. The DNA of the CDR3 is TGTGCCAGCAGCGTATGGGACGCCGCTAACCATGGCTACACCTTC.

This clonotype was observed at least ten times. The chain employs TRBV20-1 and TRBJ1-2; 9 positions match TRBD1. Germline-derived CDR1 and CDR2 are DFQATT and SNEGSKA (reference sequence). The V gene end was trimmed by 0 bases and the J gene end by 1 base; junction bases not matched to a gene: 3. CDR3 length equals 15 residues. The CDR3 loop is CSARDNRGLNYGYTF. The DNA of the CDR3 is TGCAGTGCTAGAGATAACAGGGGGCTTAACTATGGCTACACCTTC.

A remark on this clonotype: It may be a read error: a sequence one base away is much more abundant. The rearrangement joins TRBV20-1 to TRBJ1-3, with 12 bases identical to TRBD1. The V and J ends lost 4 bases and 4 bases, in that order; junction bases with no gene match: 14. The CDR3 contains 18 residues. Germline V gives CDR1 DFQATT, CDR2 SNEGSKA (reference sequence). CDR3: CSAILGTGGKMDGNTIYF. Here the CDR3 DNA reads TGCAGTGCTATATTGGGGACAGGGGGCAAAATGGACGGAAACACCATATATTTT.

This clonotype was observed many times. This rearrangement joins TRBV7-3 to TRBJ2-1, with 15 bases fitting TRBD2. V gave up 2 bases and J gave up 6 bases; unmatched junction bases: 8. CDR1 is SGHTA and CDR2 is FQGTGA in the germline V gene. The CDR3 covers 18 residues. The CDR3 here is CASSLGSPGLAGGNEQFF. CDR3 DNA sequence: TGTGCCAGCAGCTTAGGCAGCCCGGGACTAGCGGGGGGCAATGAGCAGTTCTTC.

This clonotype was found many times. The chain combines TRBV9 with TRBJ2-3; unclear D gene. Germline V CDR1 and CDR2: SGDLS, YYNGEE. V was cut by 0 bases and J by 4 bases, with 3 bases left in between. This CDR3 has 12 residues. The CDR3, as DNA: TGTGCCAGCAGCGTAGCCTCAGATACGCAGTATTTT. Amino acid sequence: CASSVASDTQYF.